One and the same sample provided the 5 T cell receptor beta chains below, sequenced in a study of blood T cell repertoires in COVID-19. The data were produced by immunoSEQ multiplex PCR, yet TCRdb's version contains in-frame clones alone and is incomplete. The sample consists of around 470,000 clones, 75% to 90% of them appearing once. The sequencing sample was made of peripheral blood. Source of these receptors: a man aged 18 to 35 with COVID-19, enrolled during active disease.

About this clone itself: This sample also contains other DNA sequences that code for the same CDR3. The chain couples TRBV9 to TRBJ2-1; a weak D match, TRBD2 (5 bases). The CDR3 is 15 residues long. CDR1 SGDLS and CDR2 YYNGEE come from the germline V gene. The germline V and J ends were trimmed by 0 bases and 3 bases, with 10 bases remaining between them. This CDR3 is CASSVDSGGYNEQFF. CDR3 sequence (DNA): TGTGCCAGCAGCGTAGACTCCGGAGGCTACAATGAGCAGTTCTTC.

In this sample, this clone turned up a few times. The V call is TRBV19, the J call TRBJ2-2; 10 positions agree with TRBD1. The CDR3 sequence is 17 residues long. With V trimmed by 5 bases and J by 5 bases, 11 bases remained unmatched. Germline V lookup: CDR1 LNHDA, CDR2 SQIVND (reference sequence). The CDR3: CASSHSAGQGETGELFF. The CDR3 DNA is TGTGCCAGTAGTCACAGCGCCGGACAGGGGGAAACCGGGGAGCTGTTTTTT.

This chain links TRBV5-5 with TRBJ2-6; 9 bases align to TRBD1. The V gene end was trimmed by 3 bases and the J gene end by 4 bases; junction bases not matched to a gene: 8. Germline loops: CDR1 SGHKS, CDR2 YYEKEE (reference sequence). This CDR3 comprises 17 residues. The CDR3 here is CASSSGQGGSGANVLTF. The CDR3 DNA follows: TGTGCCAGCAGCTCGGGACAGGGAGGTTCCGGGGCCAACGTCCTGACTTTC.

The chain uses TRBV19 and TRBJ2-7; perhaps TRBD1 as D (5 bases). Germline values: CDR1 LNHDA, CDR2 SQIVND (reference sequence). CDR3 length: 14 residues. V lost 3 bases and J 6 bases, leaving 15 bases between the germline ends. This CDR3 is CASSIAGPLGEQYF. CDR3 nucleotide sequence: TGTGCCAGTAGTATTGCAGGGCCCCTTGGCGAGCAGTACTTC.

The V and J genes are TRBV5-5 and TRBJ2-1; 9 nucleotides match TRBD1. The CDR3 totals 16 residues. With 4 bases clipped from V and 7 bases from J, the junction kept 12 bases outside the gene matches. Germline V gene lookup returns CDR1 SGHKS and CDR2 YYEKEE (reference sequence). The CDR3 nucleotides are TGTGCCAGCAGCCCTAATTACGGGACAGGGTTTAATGAGCAGTTCTTC. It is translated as CASSPNYGTGFNEQFF.